This T cell receptor beta chain was sequenced in a study of long-term antiretroviral therapy in people with HIV. A note on this clone: No antigen is known for it.

Investigators performed immunoSEQ version v3.0 at survey level. Only in-frame clones appear in the TCRdb table, and some are missing; sequencing was by immunoSEQ multiplex PCR. The sample has 20,000 to 25,000 clones; 83% are singletons. V gave up 4 bases and J gave up 8 bases; unmatched junction bases: 11. The CDR3 is 16 residues long. CDR1 SGHAT and CDR2 FQNNGV come from the germline V gene. Study conclusions and caveats: HIV repertoires showed narrower CDR3 length ranges than controls.

The TCR was taken from a man aged 18 to 29 with HIV. V gene TRBV11-2 combines with J gene TRBJ2-3; 11 bases align to TRBD1. The sample in question was unsorted PBMCs, obtained 3 years after starting antiretroviral therapy. CDR3 bases: TGTGCCAGCAGCTCTCGTTATGGGGGACAGGGGGTTACGCAGTATTTT. Its protein is CASSSRYGGQGVTQYF.